This TCR beta chain is from a study of CXCR3-negative and CXCR3-positive naive CD8 T cells. It was by 5' RACE with UMI labels that the TRB cDNA libraries were prepared. TCRdb re-analyzed the 5' RACE reads; it lists each CDR3 protein once, without DNA. This repertoire includes 90,000 to 100,000 distinct CDR3 sequences. By phenotype, naive CD8+ T cells were CD45RO-CCR7+CD27+CD95-. Per germline, CDR1 SEHNR and CDR2 FQNEAQ (reference sequence). CDR3 size: 15 residues. The sample consisted of naive CXCR3- CD8+ T cells from blood. As for subset: CD45RO-CCR7+CD27+CD95- naive CD8+ T cells lacking CXCR3 (TNR3-). The rearrangement joins TRBV7-9 to TRBJ2-1. This TCR derives from a human donor in good health. Some clones in this sample may be carry-over from other donors' samples. CDR3 sequence: CASSPVGSSYNEQFF.